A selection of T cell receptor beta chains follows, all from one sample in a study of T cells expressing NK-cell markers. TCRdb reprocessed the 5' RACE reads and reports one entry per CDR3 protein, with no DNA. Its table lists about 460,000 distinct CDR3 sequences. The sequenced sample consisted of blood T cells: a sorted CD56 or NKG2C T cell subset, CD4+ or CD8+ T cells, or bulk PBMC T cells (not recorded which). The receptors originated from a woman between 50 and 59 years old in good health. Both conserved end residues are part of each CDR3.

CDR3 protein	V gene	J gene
CASSLDHSPRQGRGGYTF	TRBV5-1	TRBJ1-2
CASSGQGSQIYEQYF	TRBV10-2	TRBJ2-7
CASSLDRGRRTGELFF	TRBV7-8	TRBJ2-2
CSTSHADTQYF	TRBV29-1	TRBJ2-3
CASSPLNSGNTIYF	TRBV18	TRBJ1-3
CSAHEGNSALHF	TRBV20-1	TRBJ1-6
CASSSYGSGQKREDPSSSYEQYF	TRBV5-1	TRBJ2-7
CSARPDSLAGAAGELFF	TRBV20-1	TRBJ2-2
CSAGGGTTITDTQYF	TRBV20-1	TRBJ2-3
CATSRVLGRGTDTQYF	TRBV15	TRBJ2-3
CASSLAMGLAGGPYNEQFF	TRBV5-1	TRBJ2-1
CSARNLVAGNQPQHF	TRBV20-1	TRBJ1-5
CASSLARASSYNSPLHF	TRBV12-3/TRBV12-4	TRBJ1-6
CSARRLAGGNEQFF	TRBV20-1	TRBJ2-1
CAISESFGYEQYF	TRBV10-3	TRBJ2-7
CASGDRSTDTQYF	TRBV12-5	TRBJ2-3
CASSLPGAQNTEAFF	TRBV28	TRBJ1-1
CASREREGVGETQYF	TRBV4-2	TRBJ2-5
CASSPAGGNKNIQYF	TRBV7-8	TRBJ2-4
CASSVVHKGDEQFF	TRBV9	TRBJ2-1
CASSLPRGGQAADTQYF	TRBV11-2	TRBJ2-3
CASSDIPGLAVQETQYF	TRBV18	TRBJ2-5
CASKVTGRGSPLHF	TRBV27	TRBJ1-6
CASRSSGVSTDTQYF	TRBV7-3	TRBJ2-3
CASSSHGGVTSYEQYF	TRBV7-2	TRBJ2-7
CASIIPGGTEAFF	TRBV6-6	TRBJ1-1
CASSLGQLTYEQYF	TRBV13	TRBJ2-7
CASSLTGMNTEAFF	TRBV12-3/TRBV12-4	TRBJ1-1
CSATGRVAGVVSPFEQYF	TRBV20-1	TRBJ2-7
CASSAEVRETQYF	TRBV11-2	TRBJ2-5
CSVGEVRPNTEAFF	TRBV29-1	TRBJ1-1
CASSQRVLRGTDTQYF	TRBV3-1	TRBJ2-3
CASSQDPTPPLFF	TRBV14	TRBJ1-4
CASRLAGGMTFF	TRBV6-4	TRBJ2-1
CASSLGGTGVGNQPQHF	TRBV5-4	TRBJ1-5
CASRNRGRLNTEAFF	TRBV27	TRBJ1-1
CSGGADRAGYGYTF	TRBV29-1	TRBJ1-2